This T cell receptor beta chain was found in a study of T cells in Graves' hyperthyroidism and ophthalmopathy. The CDR3 sequence is 16 residues long. J gave up 1 base and V 4 bases, and 4 bases lay outside the gene matches. In germline, CDR1 is KGHDR, CDR2 SFDVKD. The TCR beta CDR3 regions underwent amplification using RNA transcripts as the source. TCR CDR3 underwent first-round RT-PCR with the HTBI primer set. TCRdb itself ran the multiplex PCR reads through MiXCR, one entry per CDR3 protein. The sample has 400,000 or so distinct CDR3 sequences, approximately 14% seen once. This clonotype occurred many times. Uncontrolled infections, other autoimmune diseases, pregnancy or lactation led to exclusion of patients. Diagnosing involved the use of clinical symptoms, serum thyroxine and TRAb, thyroid ultrasound and orbital computed tomography.

Sequenced sample: blood. The source of this sequence is a woman aged 25 to 39 with Graves' ophthalmopathy. The chain couples TRBV24-1 to TRBJ2-2, with 8 bases that match TRBD1. This chain's CDR3 is CATSDTGQGNTGELFF. The CDR3 DNA is TGTGCCACCAGTGACACCGGACAGGGGAACACCGGGGAGCTGTTTTTT.